This entry describes one TCR beta chain. This receptor's antigen is unknown. Base qualities were left out, and no much larger clone turns up one base away. The sample belongs to a study of blood T cell repertoires in COVID-19 (dated by TCRdb to 2018 to 2020). Describing the broader study: Samples from collaborators originated in the United States, Italy and Spain and spanned both the acute and convalescent phases of COVID-19. The material from the prospective study consisted of cDNA or gDNA derived from T cells, B-cell-depleted T cells, or PBMCs. Deeply sampled blood TCRbeta repertoires from subjects exposed to, actively infected with, or recovered from COVID-19 were included in the dataset. A freely available public database, intended as a resource for researchers studying the immune response to SARS-CoV-2, is where the repertoires were released. The samples were drawn from two sources: the first 160 participants of the ongoing ImmuneRACE study, and 1,200 or so subjects contributed by 6 global collaborators. Sample metadata almost always included a de-identified subject ID, COVID-19 status, age in years and sex. Where HLA class I and class II types were available, the types were taken from metadata supplied by the sample provider, not from assay-based typing.

Whole blood was collected in K2EDTA tubes by collaborating institutions according to the institutions' own protocols. For TCRbeta analysis, collaborator samples were shipped as frozen whole blood, as isolated PBMCs, or as DNA extracted from either sample type. TCRbeta CDR3 regions were amplified from genomic DNA using the immunoSEQ Assay, a bias-controlled multiplex PCR. Per the authors' processing: Within the assay, amplification of reference gene primers was used to estimate how many nucleated cells each sample contained. To quantify the absolute abundance of each unique TCRbeta CDR3 rearrangement, sequence reads were collapsed and filtered. For each sample, productive Simpson clonality was calculated as the square root of Simpson's diversity index over productive rearrangements. TCRdb limited this immuneACCESS table to in-frame rearrangements with V and J called. A share of clones is missing; checked studies link under half to unresolved V genes, and the rest is unexplained. V, J and clone size are those of that table, while D and trimming were read from the DNA. Recorded for this sample are about 80,000 clones; around 82% of them occurred a single time. Approximately 37% of the sample rests with the top ten.

The research as a whole found: The quantity of clinical and demographic metadata differed by source and by participant and was supplied without curation.

The CDR1 and CDR2 encoded by the germline V gene are LGHNT and FRNRAP. The CDR3 covers 17 residues, taking in both the cysteine and the phenylalanine. CDR3 DNA only is kept here, 51 bases in frame from base 1. V loses 0 bases of germline sequence and J loses 4 bases, and the interval between the two ends is 18 bases. The TCR comes from a man aged 80 or over with active or convalescent COVID-19. Sequencing was performed on peripheral blood. The rearranged segments are TRBV12-5 and TRBJ1-1; TRBD1 is possibly the D segment (5 matching bases). The DNA sequence is given as TGTGCTAGTGGTTTGGTACTTTCCAGGGATAGGAGCACTGAAGCTTTCTTT. It is translated as CASGLVLSRDRSTEAFF.